Below are 14 T cell receptor beta chains sequenced from a single sample in a study of T cells in Graves' hyperthyroidism and ophthalmopathy. From RNA transcripts, TCR beta CDR3 regions were amplified. HTBI primers were employed in a first-round RT-PCR of the TCR CDR3. TCRdb itself ran the multiplex PCR reads through MiXCR, one entry per CDR3 protein. The table has more than 500,000 distinct CDR3 sequences, 16% seen once. The sample was blood. The receptors derive from a woman in her 30s with Graves' ophthalmopathy.

This clonotype was detected many times. The chain joins TRBV6-2 or TRBV6-3 to TRBJ2-7; weak D call: TRBD1 (6 bases). Trimming shortened V by 11 bases and J by 8 bases, and 19 bases separated the two germline ends. The V gene's germline CDR1 is MNHEY and CDR2 SVGEGT. There are 12 residues in the CDR3. Here the CDR3 reads CAGARTETKQYF. The CDR3 nucleotides are TGTGCCGGCGCCAGGACAGAAACTAAGCAGTACTTC.

The chain combines TRBV15 with TRBJ2-7; D remains unclear. CDR1 is LNHNV and CDR2 is YYDKDF in the germline V gene (reference sequence). V lost 9 bases and J lost 1, with 13 bases in between. The CDR3 runs to 13 residues. DNA of the CDR3: TGTGCCACTTCTCCGGACCTATCCTACGAGCAGTACTTC. Encoded protein: CATSPDLSYEQYF.

The table lists this clonotype with a few counts. V gene TRBV28 combines with J gene TRBJ1-1; TRBD1 agrees at 8 bases. This CDR3 is built from 14 residues. With V trimmed by 3 bases and J by 6 bases, 6 bases remained unmatched. Germline CDR1 reads MDHEN; CDR2 reads SYDVKM. As DNA, the CDR3 is TGTGCCAGCAGTTTCGCAGGGGGCTCTGCTGAAGCTTTCTTT. Its translation is CASSFAGGSAEAFF.

This clonotype has a count of ten or more. This rearrangement joins TRBV7-2 to TRBJ1-5; D might be TRBD1 (6 bases). V was trimmed by 3 bases and J by 6 bases, leaving 15 bases between them. Germline V gene lookup returns CDR1 SGHTA and CDR2 FQGNSA. The CDR3 consists of 15 residues. CDR3 region: CASSLMSGAGQPQHF. As DNA, the CDR3 is TGTGCCAGCAGCTTGATGTCGGGGGCAGGTCAGCCCCAGCATTTT. The full variable domain, completed using reference TRBV7-2 and TRBJ1-5, is GAGVSQSPSNKVTEKGKDVELRCDPISGHTALYWYRQSLGQGLEFLIYFQGNSAPDKSGLPSDRFSAERTGGSVSTLTIQRTQQEDSAVYLCASSLMSGAGQPQHFGDGTRLSIL.

This clonotype has a count of ten or more. V and J are TRBV18 and TRBJ2-1; D is possibly TRBD1 (6 bases). The V end was cut by 3 bases, the J end by 6 bases, with 9 bases between. The CDR3 is 13 residues long. The germline V gene encodes CDR1 KGHSH and CDR2 LQKENI. The CDR3 DNA sequence: TGTGCCAGCTCACCGGGACACCTCAATGAGCAGTTCTTC. It specifies CASSPGHLNEQFF.

This clonotype was counted at least ten times. The chain combines TRBV20-1 with TRBJ2-3; 9 nucleotides align to TRBD2. Germline V lookup: CDR1 DFQATT, CDR2 SNEGSKA (reference sequence). The CDR3 consists of 16 residues. Unmatched junction bases numbered 8, after V lost 2 bases and J lost 2 bases. The CDR3 DNA is TGCAGTGCTAGATCAACTAGCGGGCTTAACACAGATACGCAGTATTTT. This sequence encodes CSARSTSGLNTDTQYF.

Comment on this clonotype: Possible read error: a much larger clone is one base away. V usage is TRBV9 and J usage is TRBJ2-5, with D possibly TRBD1 on 5 matching bases. CDR1 is SGDLS and CDR2 is YYNGEE in the germline V gene. The CDR3 length is 13 residues. V lost 3 bases to trimming and J lost 5 bases, with 11 bases between them. The CDR3 sequence is CASSEGMRETQYF. CDR3 DNA: TGTGCCAGCAGCGAGGGGATGCGGGAGACCCAGTACTTC.

This chain links TRBV7-2 with TRBJ2-3, with D maybe TRBD1 (5 bases). Germline V gene sequence: CDR1 SGHTA, CDR2 FQGNSA. The V and J ends lost 5 bases and 5 bases respectively, with 14 bases between them. The CDR3 has 14 amino acids. The CDR3 sequence is CASSPVGPVDTQYF. The CDR3 DNA sequence: TGTGCCAGCAGCCCCGTGGGGCCGGTAGATACGCAGTATTTT.

The chain employs TRBV6-1 and TRBJ2-3; D unresolved. The germline V gene has CDR1 MNHNS and CDR2 SASEGT. V lost 5 bases, J lost 0 bases, and 9 bases lay in between. The CDR3 runs 14 residues. CDR3 region: CASSISSSTDTQYF. The CDR3 bases are TGTGCCAGCAGTATAAGTTCTAGCACAGATACGCAGTATTTT.

The chain is built from TRBV28 and TRBJ1-1, with D hard to call. The CDR3 has 12 residues. The V gene lost 8 bases and the J gene lost 2 bases, with 9 bases spanning the gap. Looked up from germline, CDR1 is MDHEN and CDR2 is SYDVKM. The CDR3 sequence: CASVGSNTEAFF. The CDR3 DNA follows: TGTGCCAGCGTCGGCAGTAACACTGAAGCTTTCTTT. The full variable domain, completed using reference TRBV28 and TRBJ1-1, is DVKVTQSSRYLVKRTGEKVFLECVQDMDHENMFWYRQDPGLGLRLIYFSYDVKMKEKGDIPEGYSVSREKKERFSLILESASTNQTSMYLCASVGSNTEAFFGQGTRLTVV.

This clonotype was seen ten or more times. The V call is TRBV18, the J call TRBJ2-7; a weak D match, TRBD2 (5 bases). The CDR3 covers 14 residues. Trimming removed 1 base at V and 3 bases at J, with 10 bases between. CDR1 and CDR2 (germline): KGHSH, LQKENI. The DNA of the CDR3 is TGTGCCAGCTCACCACGAGCGGCCCACTACGAGCAGTACTTC. Translated: CASSPRAAHYEQYF.

Many counts were recorded for this clonotype. In DNA form, the CDR3 reads TGTGCCAGCAGTGGGTTAGCTTCCACAGATACGCAGTATTTT. This gives the protein CASSGLASTDTQYF. This chain joins TRBV2 and TRBJ2-3; D gene uncertain. This CDR3 is 14 amino acids long. The V and J ends lost 4 bases and 2 bases respectively, with 10 bases between them. From germline, CDR1 is SNHLY and CDR2 FYNNEI.

This clonotype was detected a few times. The germline gene is not matched at one end of the junction; a read error may be the cause. V is TRBV11-1 and J is TRBJ2-5; D unresolved. The CDR3 totals 12 residues. Germline V gene sequence: CDR1 SGHAT, CDR2 FQDESV (reference sequence). CDR3 loop: CASSLEGETQCF. The CDR3 DNA is TGTGCCAGCAGCTTAGAAGGAGAGACCCAGTGCTTC.

The J gene is TRBJ1-4, the V gene TRBV5-1; 7 bases match TRBD1. CDR3 size: 14 residues. CDR1 and CDR2 (germline): SGHRS, YFSETQ. J gave up 7 bases and V 4 bases, and 7 bases lay outside the gene matches. The CDR3 is CASSLGQLPEKLFF. CDR3 in DNA: TGCGCCAGCAGCCTGGGACAGTTGCCTGAAAAACTGTTTTTT. The whole variable domain, remainder taken from reference TRBV5-1 and TRBJ1-4, is KAGVTQTPRYLIKTRGQQVTLSCSPISGHRSVSWYQQTPGQGLQFLFEYFSETQRNKGNFPGRFSGRQFSNSRSEMNVSTLELGDSALYLCASSLGQLPEKLFFGSGTQLSVL.